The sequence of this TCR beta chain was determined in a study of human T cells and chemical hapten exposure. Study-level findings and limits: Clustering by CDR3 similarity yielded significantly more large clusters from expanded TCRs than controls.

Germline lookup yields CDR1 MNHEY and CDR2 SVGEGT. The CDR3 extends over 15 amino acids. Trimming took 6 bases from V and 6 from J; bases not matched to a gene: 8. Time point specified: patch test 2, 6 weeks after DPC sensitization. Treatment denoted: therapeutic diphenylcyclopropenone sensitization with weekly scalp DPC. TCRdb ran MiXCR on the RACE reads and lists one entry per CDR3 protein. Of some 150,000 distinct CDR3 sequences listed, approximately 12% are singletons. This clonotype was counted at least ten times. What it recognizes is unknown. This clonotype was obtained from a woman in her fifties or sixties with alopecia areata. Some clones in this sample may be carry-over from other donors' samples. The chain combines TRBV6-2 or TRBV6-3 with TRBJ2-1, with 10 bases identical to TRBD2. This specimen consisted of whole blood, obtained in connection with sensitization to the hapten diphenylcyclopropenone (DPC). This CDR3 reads CASSLKAGGGNEQFF. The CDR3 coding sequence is TGTGCCAGCAGCCTCAAAGCGGGAGGGGGCAATGAGCAGTTCTTC.